The 2 T cell receptor beta chains below all came from one sample that was sequenced in a study of T cell responses to AZD1222 COVID-19 vaccine. Clones were sequenced by immunoSEQ multiplex PCR, and TCRdb holds only the in-frame ones, with some missing. The sample has 100,000 to 150,000 clones; 87% are singletons. This material consisted of peripheral blood, taken on day 0 of AZD1222 vaccination. The receptors here all came from an adult in good health.

This clone was seen just once. CDR3 loop: CASSPTLGGGQETQYF. The CDR3 coding sequence is TGTGCCAGCAGCCCGACGTTAGGGGGCGGGCAAGAGACCCAGTACTTC. This sequence joins TRBV7-3 and TRBJ2-5, with 7 bases that match TRBD1. With 5 bases clipped from V and 2 bases from J, the junction kept 11 bases outside the gene matches. The CDR3 totals 16 residues. The V gene's germline CDR1 is SGHTA and CDR2 FQGTGA.

The chain recombines TRBV11-1 with TRBJ1-2, with unresolved D. Germline CDR1 SGHAT, CDR2 FQDESV (reference sequence). The CDR3 has 13 residues. Trimming removed 3 bases from V and 6 bases from J, with 11 bases in between. Written as DNA, the CDR3 is TGTGCCAGCAGCTTTACGGTCGTAGATGGCTACACCTTC. It specifies CASSFTVVDGYTF.